Shown below are 22 T cell receptor beta chains from a single sample sequenced in a study of T cells in Graves' hyperthyroidism and ophthalmopathy. TCR beta CDR3 regions were amplified from RNA transcripts. An initial round of RT-PCR targeting the TCR CDR3 relied on the HTBI primer set. One entry per CDR3 protein, called by TCRdb with MiXCR from the multiplex PCR reads. Of around 620,000 distinct CDR3 sequences listed, approximately 14% are singletons. Input material: blood. The receptors come from a woman aged 18-29 years with Graves' ophthalmopathy.

The gene calls are TRBV11-3 and TRBJ1-2, with D perhaps matching TRBD1 (6 bases). The V gene lost 3 bases and the J gene lost 4 bases, with 12 bases spanning the gap. This CDR3 comprises 14 residues. The germline V gene has CDR1 SGHNT and CDR2 YENEEA. DNA of the CDR3: TGTGCCAGCAGCTTGATGAACAGGGCCTATGGCTACACCTTC. It is translated as CASSLMNRAYGYTF.

This clonotype occurred a few times. The chain combines TRBV11-3 with TRBJ2-2, with 7 bases identical to TRBD2. Trimming cost V 4 bases and J 10 bases; bases outside gene matches: 15. CDR1 SGHNT and CDR2 YENEEA come from the germline V gene. This CDR3 contains 16 residues. As DNA, the CDR3 is TGTGCCAGCAGCTCTCTCGGGACTATTGGCCGGGCGGAGCTGTTTTTT. Protein: CASSSLGTIGRAELFF.

The chain employs TRBV4-2 and TRBJ2-3; D is possibly TRBD1 (6 bases). The CDR3 is 14 amino acids. V lost 3 bases and J lost 4, with 11 bases in between. Looked up from germline, CDR1 is LGHNA and CDR2 is YNFKEQ. The CDR3: CASSQNRDADTQYF. CDR3 sequence (DNA): TGTGCCAGCAGCCAGAACAGGGATGCAGATACGCAGTATTTT.

The sample holds a few counts of this clonotype. The chain has TRBV6-1 and TRBJ1-1, with D uncertain. CDR1 is MNHNS and CDR2 is SASEGT in the germline V gene. The CDR3 runs to 13 residues. V was pared by 6 bases and J by 1 base, with 9 bases between. The CDR3 DNA is TGTGCCAGCAGGCCTCACAGGAACACTGAAGCTTTCTTT. It specifies CASRPHRNTEAFF.

V is TRBV10-3 and J is TRBJ2-1; tentative D call: TRBD1 (6 bases). Germline loops: CDR1 ENHRY, CDR2 SYGVKD. Trimming shortened V by 11 bases and J by 0 bases, and 17 bases separated the two germline ends. The CDR3 contains 15 residues. This CDR3 is CAHGGRDSSYNEQFF. For the CDR3, the DNA is TGTGCCCATGGGGGCCGGGATAGCTCCTACAATGAGCAGTTCTTC.

Many counts were recorded for this clonotype. This chain uses TRBV12-3 or TRBV12-4 with TRBJ2-1; D remains unclear. V gave up 3 bases and J gave up 9 bases, with 15 bases separating them. The CDR3 has 14 amino acids. CDR3 DNA: TGTGCCAGCAGTTTGGGTCCTCAAGTTGGTGAGCAGTTCTTC. It specifies CASSLGPQVGEQFF.

This clonotype was seen a few times. This chain joins TRBV6-2 or TRBV6-3 and TRBJ1-5; D is unclear. The CDR3 length is 17 residues. Looked up from germline, CDR1 is MNHEY and CDR2 is SVGEGT. The V and J ends lost 4 bases and 2 bases respectively, with 18 bases between them. CDR3 DNA sequence: TGTGCCAGCAGTTTCCTCCCGAGTGGTACCGGCAATCAGCCCCAGCATTTT. This encodes CASSFLPSGTGNQPQHF.

This clonotype was found many times. The V call is TRBV3-1, the J call TRBJ2-3; D possibly corresponds to TRBD2 (6 bases). CDR1 LGHDT and CDR2 YNNKEL come from the germline V gene (reference sequence). The CDR3 extends over 18 amino acids. V was pared by 0 bases and J by 2 bases, with 18 bases between. CDR3 protein: CASSQDGLPSAYTDTQYF. The CDR3 DNA sequence: TGTGCCAGCAGCCAAGATGGCCTCCCTAGCGCCTACACAGATACGCAGTATTTT.

This clonotype has a count of ten or more. The chain recombines TRBV20-1 with TRBJ1-1; no firm D call. The V gene's germline CDR1 is DFQATT and CDR2 SNEGSKA (reference sequence). Trimming removed 5 bases at V and 5 bases at J, with 9 bases between. The CDR3 loop spans 11 amino acids. The CDR3 loop is CSAGQRTEAFF. CDR3 bases: TGCAGTGCTGGCCAGCGGACTGAAGCTTTCTTT.

At least ten counts were recorded for this clonotype. The CDR3 coding sequence is TGTGCCAGCAGCTTAGCGGAGGAGGGACTGTACTTC. Translating it yields CASSLAEEGLYF. The V gene is TRBV7-9, the J gene TRBJ2-5; D is perhaps TRBD2 (6 bases). There are 12 residues in the CDR3. Between the trimmed V and J ends, which lost 0 bases and 13 bases, there was a span of 12 bases. Germline CDR1 SEHNR, CDR2 FQNEAQ (reference sequence).

A few counts support this clonotype. The chain links TRBV28 to TRBJ1-1; D is undetermined. V dropped 4 bases and J dropped 7 bases, with 10 bases sitting between them. This CDR3 region has 12 residues. Per the germline V gene, CDR1 is MDHEN and CDR2 is SYDVKM. The CDR3 DNA reads as TGTGCCAGCAGTTCTGGGGATGATGAAGCTTTCTTT. It specifies CASSSGDDEAFF.

This clonotype occurred a few times. This rearrangement joins TRBV7-9 to TRBJ1-6, with D uncertain. The CDR3 runs to 17 residues. Per germline, CDR1 SEHNR and CDR2 FQNEAQ (reference sequence). V gave up 1 base and J gave up 3 bases, with 13 bases separating them. CDR3 DNA: TGTGCCAGCAGCTTAGATCTGGGGTCGGACTATAATTCACCCCTCCACTTT. This translates into CASSLDLGSDYNSPLHF.

This clonotype was detected ten times or more. The rearrangement joins TRBV10-3 to TRBJ2-7; no firm D call. This CDR3 is 13 amino acids long. V lost 6 bases to trimming and J lost 3 bases, with 12 bases between them. CDR1 and CDR2 from the germline V gene are ENHRY and SYGVKD. In nucleotides, the CDR3 is TGTGCCATCAGGGACGGCCGCCTCTACGAGCAGTACTTC. This gives the protein CAIRDGRLYEQYF.

This clonotype was found many times. The chain combines TRBV20-1 with TRBJ2-7, with D possibly being TRBD2 (6 bases). Trimming pared 3 bases from V and 2 bases from J, leaving 14 bases between. Germline CDR1 is DFQATT and CDR2 is SNEGSKA (reference sequence). The CDR3 has 14 residues. The CDR3 nucleotides read TGCAGTGCTAGTGTACGGGAGATACCCTACGAGCAGTACTTC. It codes for CSASVREIPYEQYF.

The sample holds many counts of this clonotype. The chain links TRBV12-3 or TRBV12-4 to TRBJ1-2; TRBD1 matches at 7 bases. This CDR3 region has 14 residues. With V trimmed by 4 bases and J by 3 bases, 5 bases remained unmatched. The CDR3 is CASSWGQFYYGYTF. The CDR3 DNA reads TGTGCCAGCAGTTGGGGACAGTTTTACTATGGCTACACCTTC.

This clonotype appeared many times. The chain employs TRBV7-3 and TRBJ2-3; 8 bases match TRBD1. The germline gives CDR1 SGHTA, CDR2 FQGTGA. The V gene end was trimmed by 4 bases and the J gene end by 5 bases; junction bases not matched to a gene: 2. This CDR3 contains 13 residues. The CDR3, as DNA: TGTGCCAGCAGCTCCGACAGGGGAGATACGCAGTATTTT. Translated, it gives CASSSDRGDTQYF. The full variable domain, with the rest looked up from reference TRBV7-3 and TRBJ2-3, is GAGVSQTPSNKVTEKGKYVELRCDPISGHTALYWYRQSLGQGPEFLIYFQGTGAADDSGLPNDRFFAVRPEGSVSTLKIQRTERGDSAVYLCASSSDRGDTQYFGPGTRLTVL.

This clonotype showed up just a few times. The V call is TRBV14, the J call TRBJ2-7, with D unclear. Between the trimmed V and J ends, which lost 2 bases and 4 bases, there was a span of 9 bases. Germline values: CDR1 SGHDN, CDR2 FVKESK. CDR3 length: 13 residues. The CDR3 is CASSQSLGYEQYF. The CDR3 bases are TGTGCCAGCAGCCAAAGCTTGGGGTACGAGCAGTACTTC.

This clonotype has only a few counts. The chain uses TRBV4-1 and TRBJ2-7; 12 bases agree with TRBD2. The CDR3 runs 18 residues. V dropped 0 bases and J dropped 4; count of bases not matched to a gene: 10. Germline CDR1 MGHRA, CDR2 YSYEKL. CDR3 DNA: TGCGCCAGCAGCCAAGATCTAGCGGGAGGGCCTAAGGTTTACGAGCAGTACTTC. It specifies CASSQDLAGGPKVYEQYF.

Many counts were recorded for this clonotype. The chain uses TRBV10-3 and TRBJ1-1, with D perhaps TRBD1 (6 bases). Germline assignment: CDR1 ENHRY and CDR2 SYGVKD. Trimming removed 4 bases from V and 2 bases from J, with 8 bases in between. The CDR3 covers 13 residues. CDR3 DNA sequence: TGTGCCATCAGTGGACAGGCAAACACTGAAGCTTTCTTT. Translation: CAISGQANTEAFF.

This clonotype was counted many times. The V call is TRBV7-8, the J call TRBJ2-4; TRBD2 matches 10 bases. The CDR3 length is 15 residues. Germline V gives CDR1 SGHVS, CDR2 FQNEAQ. After removal of 5 bases from V and 7 bases from J, the junction contained 8 bases not matched to a gene. CDR3 region: CASSPLAGVGNIQYF. DNA of the CDR3: TGTGCCAGCAGCCCGCTAGCGGGAGTGGGGAACATTCAGTACTTC.

This clonotype was found a few times. This chain connects TRBV19 to TRBJ2-1, with 14 bases identical to TRBD2. Germline values: CDR1 LNHDA, CDR2 SQIVND (reference sequence). This CDR3 region has 16 residues. V was pared by 5 bases and J by 5 bases, with 5 bases of the junction left unmatched. The CDR3, as DNA: TGTGCCAGTAGTTCCCGACTAGCGGGAGGGCACAATGAGCAGTTCTTC. It codes for CASSSRLAGGHNEQFF.

This clonotype was observed many times. The chain has TRBV12-3 or TRBV12-4 and TRBJ1-4, with 8 bases that match TRBD1. CDR3 size: 16 residues. The V and J ends lost 6 bases and 6 bases, in that order; junction bases with no gene match: 12. CDR3 in DNA: TGTGCCAGCAGGGCAGGGGGCGGAGGAATATATGAAAAACTGTTTTTT. Translating gives CASRAGGGGIYEKLFF.